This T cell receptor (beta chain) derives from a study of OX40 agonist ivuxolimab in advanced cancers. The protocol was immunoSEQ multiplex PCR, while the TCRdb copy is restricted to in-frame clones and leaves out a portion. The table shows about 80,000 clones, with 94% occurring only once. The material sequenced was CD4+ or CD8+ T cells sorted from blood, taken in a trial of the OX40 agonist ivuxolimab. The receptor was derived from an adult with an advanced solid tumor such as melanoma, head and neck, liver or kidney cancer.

The DNA for the CDR3 is TGTGCCAGTAGTACCTTTCCCGGGACAGTTTACGAGCAGTACTTC. Translated, it gives CASSTFPGTVYEQYF. The chain carries TRBV19 and TRBJ2-7, with 7 bases fitting TRBD1. This CDR3 spans 15 amino acids. Germline assignment: CDR1 LNHDA and CDR2 SQIVND (reference sequence). V was clipped by 4 bases and J by 4 bases; unmatched bases: 10.